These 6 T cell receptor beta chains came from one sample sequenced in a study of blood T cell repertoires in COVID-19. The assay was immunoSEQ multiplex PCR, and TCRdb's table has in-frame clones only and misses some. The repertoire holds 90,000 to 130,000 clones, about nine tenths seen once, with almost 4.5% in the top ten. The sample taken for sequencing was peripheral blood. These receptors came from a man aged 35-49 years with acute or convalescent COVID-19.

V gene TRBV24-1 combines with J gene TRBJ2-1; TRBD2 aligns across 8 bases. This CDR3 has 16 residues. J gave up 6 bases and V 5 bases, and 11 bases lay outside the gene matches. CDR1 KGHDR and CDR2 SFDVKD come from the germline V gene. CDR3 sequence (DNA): TGTGCCACCAGTGGTCGAGCGGGAGCCCCCGGCAATGAGCAGTTCTTC. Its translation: CATSGRAGAPGNEQFF.

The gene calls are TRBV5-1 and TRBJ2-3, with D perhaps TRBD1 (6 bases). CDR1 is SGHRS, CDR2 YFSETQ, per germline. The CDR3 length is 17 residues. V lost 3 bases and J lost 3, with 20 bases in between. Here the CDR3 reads CASSSIAPGTKTDTQYF. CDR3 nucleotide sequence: TGCGCCAGCAGCTCGATTGCACCCGGGACAAAGACAGATACGCAGTATTTT.

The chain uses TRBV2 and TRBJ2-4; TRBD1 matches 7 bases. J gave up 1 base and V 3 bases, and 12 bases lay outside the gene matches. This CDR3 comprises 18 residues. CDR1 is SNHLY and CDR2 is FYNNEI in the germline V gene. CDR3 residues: CASSEAVGTGDAKNIQYF. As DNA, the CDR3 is TGTGCCAGCAGTGAGGCCGTGGGTACAGGGGACGCCAAAAACATTCAGTACTTC.

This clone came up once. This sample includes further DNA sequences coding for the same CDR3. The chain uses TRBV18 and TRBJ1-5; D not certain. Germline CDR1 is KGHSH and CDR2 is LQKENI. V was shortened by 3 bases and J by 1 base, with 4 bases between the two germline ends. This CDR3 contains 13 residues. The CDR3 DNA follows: TGTGCCAGCTCACCGGAGAGCAATCAGCCCCAGCATTTT. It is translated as CASSPESNQPQHF.

CDR3 nucleotide sequence: TGTGCCAGCAGCATGAGACCGAAGCAGGCCTACAATGAGCAGTTCTTC. This sequence encodes CASSMRPKQAYNEQFF. V usage is TRBV7-2 and J usage is TRBJ2-1; unclear D gene. The germline gives CDR1 SGHTA, CDR2 FQGNSA. Trimming removed 5 bases at V and 2 bases at J, with 16 bases between. The CDR3 covers 16 residues.

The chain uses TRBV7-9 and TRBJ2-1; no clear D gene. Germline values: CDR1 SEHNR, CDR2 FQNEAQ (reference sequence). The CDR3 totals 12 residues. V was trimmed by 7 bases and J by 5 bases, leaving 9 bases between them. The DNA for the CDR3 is TGTGCCAGCACCAATCCCGACAATGAGCAGTTCTTC. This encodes CASTNPDNEQFF.